The rows below give T cell receptor beta chains drawn from one sample of a study of cytomegalovirus exposure and HLA in healthy donors. The assay was immunoSEQ multiplex PCR, and TCRdb's table has in-frame clones only and misses some. This table holds 50,000 to 65,000 clones, about 80% found once. Input material: PBMCs. The receptors come from a man aged 50-59 years in good health and CMV-seropositive. Both conserved end residues are part of each CDR3. Fields, in order: J gene, V gene, CDR3 length, D gene, clone size, CDR3 DNA, CDR3 protein. D genes are given only for firm matches. Some rows have no size entry. The others give once, few or many, or a class for an expanded clone.

TRBJ2-1	TRBV18	16	TRBD2	-	TGTGCCAGCTCACCATATAGTGGGAGGGCCTACAATGAGCAGTTCTTC	CASSPYSGRAYNEQFF
TRBJ2-7	TRBV5-6	17	TRBD2	-	TGTGCCAGCAGCCGCCGTTCCGAGCGGGAAAGCTCCTACGAGCAGTACTTC	CASSRRSERESSYEQYF
TRBJ1-6	TRBV6-5	14	TRBD1	-	TGTGCCAGCAGTCTGGACAGGGGCGTTTTGCCCCTCCACTTT	CASSLDRGVLPLHF
TRBJ1-6	TRBV6-5	14	-	few	TGTGCCAGTAGACGGCCGGGTTATAATTCACCCCTCCACTTT	CASRRPGYNSPLHF
TRBJ2-7	TRBV6-5	13	-	-	TGTGCCAGCAGTTCGACACTCCACTACGAGCAGTACTTC	CASSSTLHYEQYF
TRBJ2-3	TRBV7-9	15	-	-	TGTGCCAGCAGCCCCGTAGGGGGACACCCTTTGACGCAGTATTTT	CASSPVGGHPLTQYF
TRBJ1-6	TRBV2	14	-	-	TGTGCCACCAGCGGGCCACCCCAGGGTTCACCCCTCCACTTT	CATSGPPQGSPLHF
TRBJ2-2	TRBV15	13	-	-	TGTGCCACCAGCAGAGATCTTGCCGGGGAGCTGTTTTTT	CATSRDLAGELFF
TRBJ2-7	TRBV7-8	15	-	-	TGTGCCAGCAGCTTAGAGGGGCGTCCGGCGGTCGAGCAGTACTTC	CASSLEGRPAVEQYF
TRBJ1-1	TRBV13	13	-	few	TGTGCCAGCAGCCCCGAACTTTACACTGAAGCTTTCTTT	CASSPELYTEAFF
TRBJ2-1	TRBV6-6	13	TRBD2	once	TGTGCCAGCAGGACTAGCGGGTCCAATGAGCAGTTCTTC	CASRTSGSNEQFF
TRBJ2-7	TRBV6-6	14	-	-	TGTGCCAGCAGTTACTCGACTAGATCGGGTGAGCAGTACTTC	CASSYSTRSGEQYF
TRBJ1-3	TRBV2	13	-	-	TGTGCCAGCGCAGCGGACTCTGGAAACACCATATATTTT	CASAADSGNTIYF
TRBJ1-2	TRBV2	12	TRBD1	-	TGTGCCAGCAGGCCCGACACAGGGGCTGATTCCTTC	CASRPDTGADSF
TRBJ1-3	TRBV5-5	14	-	-	TGTGCCAGCAGCTCCCCAGGGACAGGAAACACCATATATTTT	CASSSPGTGNTIYF
TRBJ2-7	TRBV7-9	16	TRBD1	-	TGTTCCAGCAGCTTAGACAGACAGGGGGCGAAGGACGAGCAGTACTTC	CSSSLDRQGAKDEQYF
TRBJ1-3	TRBV6-5	16	TRBD1	-	TGTGCCAGCAGTTCGGCCATCGGACAGGGAGCCAACACCATATATTTT	CASSSAIGQGANTIYF
TRBJ1-1	TRBV2	14	-	-	TGTGCCAGCAGTGACTTAACAGACGACACTGAAGCTTTCTTT	CASSDLTDDTEAFF
TRBJ2-3	TRBV14	14	-	-	TGTGCCAGCAGCCGTAACCTAATCACAGATACGCAGTATTTT	CASSRNLITDTQYF
TRBJ1-2	TRBV11-2	13	-	-	TGTGCCAGCAGCTTCCAGGTTTTATATGGCTACACCTTC	CASSFQVLYGYTF
TRBJ2-2	TRBV7-9	18	TRBD1	once	TGTTCCAGCAGCTTAGGTCTGGGACAGGGGACGAACACCGGGGAGCTGTTTTTT	CSSSLGLGQGTNTGELFF
TRBJ2-7	TRBV7-9	15	-	-	TGTGCCAGCAGCTTAATTTCTGCGGGTGGGGGGGAGCAGTACTTC	CASSLISAGGGEQYF
TRBJ2-7	TRBV9	15	-	few	TGTGCCAGCAGCTCCCAGGGCACAAGCTCCTACGCGCAGTACTTC	CASSSQGTSSYAQYF
TRBJ2-5	TRBV7-3	15	TRBD2	-	TGTGCCAGCAGCTCACTCGGGGGGGCCCAAGAGACCCAGTACTTC	CASSSLGGAQETQYF
TRBJ2-7	TRBV19	15	TRBD2	-	TGTGCCAGTAGCTTAACTAGCGGGGGAACCTACGAGCAGTACTTC	CASSLTSGGTYEQYF
TRBJ1-2	TRBV27	15	-	-	TGTGCCAGCAGTCCCATGCCTGACAGCTTCTATGGCTACACCTTC	CASSPMPDSFYGYTF
TRBJ1-3	TRBV5-1	13	-	-	TGCGCCAGCAGCGCGCGAACTGGAAACACCATATATTTT	CASSARTGNTIYF
TRBJ2-7	TRBV27	15	TRBD2	-	TGTGCCAGCAGTTCCCCTAGGACTAGCTCCTACGAGCAGTACTTC	CASSSPRTSSYEQYF
TRBJ2-7	TRBV27	13	-	few	TGTGCCAGCAGTTTTGACAGCTCCTACGAGCAGTACTTC	CASSFDSSYEQYF
TRBJ1-1	TRBV2	13	-	-	TGTGCCAGCACTGACAGGTTAAACACTGAAGCTTTCTTT	CASTDRLNTEAFF
TRBJ2-1	TRBV7-9	15	-	-	TGTGCCAGCAGCGCCGGCCCAGGGAATTACAATGAGCAGTTCTTC	CASSAGPGNYNEQFF
TRBJ2-1	TRBV2	15	TRBD2	once	TGTGCCAGCAGAGTACTAGCGGGAGGTTACAGTGAGCAGTTCTTC	CASRVLAGGYSEQFF
TRBJ2-7	TRBV27	14	-	-	TGTGCCAGCAGTTTTCACAGGGACTCCTACGAGCAGTACTTC	CASSFHRDSYEQYF
TRBJ2-1	TRBV5-5	16	TRBD1	-	TGTGCCAGCAGCAAGGGGGACAGGGGAAAAGGGGATGAGCAGTTCTTC	CASSKGDRGKGDEQFF
TRBJ2-1	TRBV7-9	19	-	-	TGTGCCAGCAGCCCCCCGGTAGCCGGTTCTAGCGCTTCCTACAATGAGCAGTTCTTC	CASSPPVAGSSASYNEQFF
TRBJ2-3	TRBV4-1	16	-	-	TGCGCCAGCAGCCGACTCACCTCAACTGGGACAGATACGCAGTATTTT	CASSRLTSTGTDTQYF
TRBJ2-1	TRBV6-5	13	TRBD1	-	TGTGCCACCCACAGGGGCCCCTACAATGAGCAGTTCTTC	CATHRGPYNEQFF
TRBJ1-2	TRBV4-1	15	TRBD1	-	TGCGCCAGCAGCCCACAGGGGAAACAGAACTATGGCTACACCTTC	CASSPQGKQNYGYTF
TRBJ2-2	TRBV4-3	15	-	-	TGCGCCAGCAGCCAAGGACACCCGAACACCGGGGAGCTGTTTTTT	CASSQGHPNTGELFF
TRBJ1-2	TRBV4-3	17	-	-	TGCGCCAGCAGCCAAGTTACTACAGGGCAGACTAACTATGGCTACACCTTC	CASSQVTTGQTNYGYTF
TRBJ2-3	TRBV11-2	15	-	-	TGTGCCAGCAGCTTAGCTGGGGGGAACACAGATATGCAGTATTTT	CASSLAGGNTDMQYF
TRBJ2-5	TRBV28	15	-	few	TGTGCCAGTAACTCAATCGGGAGCAGGTCCGAGACCCAGTACTTC	CASNSIGSRSETQYF
TRBJ1-6	TRBV11-2	14	TRBD1	-	TGTGCCAGCAGCCGGGACAGCTTTTATTCACCCCTCCACTTT	CASSRDSFYSPLHF
TRBJ2-1	TRBV6-5	15	TRBD1	-	TGTGCCAGCAGTACAGGGGGCCTAGGTCACAATGAGCAGTTCTTC	CASSTGGLGHNEQFF
TRBJ1-6	TRBV27	14	TRBD1	-	TGTGCCAGCAGCGGGACAGGGGGCAATTCACCCCTCCACTTT	CASSGTGGNSPLHF
TRBJ2-2	TRBV28	14	-	-	TGTGCCAGCAGTTTGCAGGGTTTGAAGGGATTGCTGTTTTTT	CASSLQGLKGLLFF
TRBJ2-5	TRBV6-5	15	TRBD1	-	TGTGCCAGCAGCCAATCAGGGGGCCCCCAAGAGACCCAGTACTTC	CASSQSGGPQETQYF